The rows below give T cell receptor beta chains drawn from one sample of a study of regulatory T cells in long-lasting Graves disease. TCRdb reprocessed the multiplex PCR reads via MiXCR and lists one record per CDR3 protein. The table records around 250,000 distinct CDR3 sequences, around 20% of them present only once. The source material was peripheral blood mononuclear cells (PBMCs), sampled at new diagnosis, from a patient treated with antithyroid drugs. These receptor sequences come from a female donor with Graves disease. Each CDR3 is given with its conserved first and last residue. Fields, in order: clone size, V gene, CDR3 length, D gene, J gene, CDR3 protein, CDR3 DNA. The D gene is left open where the match is weak. Some rows mark clone size as missing; the rest say once, few, many or name a class of expanded clone.

many	TRBV5-1	15	.	TRBJ2-7	CASSLLGGSYYEQYF	TGCGCCAGCAGCCTACTGGGCGGGTCGTACTACGAGCAGTACTTC
few	TRBV2	11	.	TRBJ2-3	CASRGVGTQYF	TGTGCCAGCCGTGGCGTGGGTACGCAGTATTTT
few	TRBV14	15	.	TRBJ1-2	CASSQDGRYSYGYTF	TGTGCCAGCAGCCAAGATGGCAGGTACAGCTATGGCTACACCTTC
many	TRBV7-9	14	.	TRBJ1-1	CASTPPGAPPEAFF	TGTGCCAGCACCCCCCCCGGGGCCCCTCCTGAAGCTTTCTTT
many	TRBV5-1	17	.	TRBJ2-4	CASSLEVLGHRGNIQYF	TGCGCCAGCAGCCTGGAAGTACTAGGACACCGGGGAAACATTCAGTACTTC
many	TRBV5-1	15	.	TRBJ1-2	CASRDPGQANYGYTF	TGCGCCAGCAGGGATCCCGGGCAAGCTAACTATGGCTACACCTTC
.	TRBV19	13	.	TRBJ2-3	CASSSVQADTQYF	TGTGCCAGTAGTAGCGTGCAGGCAGATACGCAGTATTTT
many	TRBV11-2	16	.	TRBJ1-4	CASSLGRGATNEKLFF	TGTGCCAGCAGCTTGGGTCGGGGAGCAACTAATGAAAAACTGTTTTTT
many	TRBV10-3	13	.	TRBJ2-7	CAISEGTYHEQYF	TGTGCCATCAGTGAGGGGACCTACCACGAGCAGTACTTC
many	TRBV6-2/TRBV6-3	18	.	TRBJ2-1	CASSYSGPWGNSYNEQFF	TGTGCCAGCAGTTACTCGGGGCCGTGGGGAAACTCCTACAATGAGCAGTTCTTC
many	TRBV6-1	15	.	TRBJ2-7	CASTRGGTATYEQYF	TGTGCCAGCACCAGGGGGGGGACTGCAACCTACGAGCAGTACTTC
few	TRBV2	14	TRBD1	TRBJ1-3	CASSGQGRTNTTYF	TGTGCCAGCAGTGGACAGGGACGGACAAACACCACATATTTT
many	TRBV28	14	TRBD1	TRBJ1-6	CASSLGTDNSPLHF	TGTGCCAGCAGTCTGGGGACAGATAATTCACCCCTCCACTTT
.	TRBV28	15	.	TRBJ2-2	CASSFWGTVTGELFF	TGTGCCAGCAGTTTTTGGGGAACGGTCACCGGGGAGCTGTTTTTT
many	TRBV30	12	.	TRBJ2-5	CASGLASGTQYF	TGTGCCTCAGGACTGGCGAGCGGGACCCAGTACTTC
many	TRBV2	14	.	TRBJ2-1	CASIRTANYNEQFF	TGTGCCAGCATCCGGACAGCTAATTACAATGAGCAGTTCTTC
.	TRBV6-1	17	TRBD1	TRBJ2-7	CASSEVEDRPMAYEQYF	TGTGCCAGCAGTGAAGTAGAGGACAGGCCCATGGCCTACGAGCAGTACTTC
many	TRBV2	13	TRBD1	TRBJ2-2	CASKQGGTGELFF	TGTGCCAGCAAACAGGGGGGCACCGGGGAGCTGTTTTTT
.	TRBV6-1	13	.	TRBJ1-5	CASSQVSNQPQHF	TGTGCCAGCAGCCAAGTAAGCAATCAGCCCCAGCATTTT
many	TRBV27	18	TRBD1	TRBJ2-2	CASRQQGASLWYTGELFF	TGTGCCAGCAGACAACAGGGGGCGAGTTTGTGGTACACCGGGGAGCTGTTTTTT
many	TRBV7-9	12	.	TRBJ1-4	CASSHGTEKLFF	TGTGCCAGCAGCCACGGGACGGAGAAACTGTTTTTT